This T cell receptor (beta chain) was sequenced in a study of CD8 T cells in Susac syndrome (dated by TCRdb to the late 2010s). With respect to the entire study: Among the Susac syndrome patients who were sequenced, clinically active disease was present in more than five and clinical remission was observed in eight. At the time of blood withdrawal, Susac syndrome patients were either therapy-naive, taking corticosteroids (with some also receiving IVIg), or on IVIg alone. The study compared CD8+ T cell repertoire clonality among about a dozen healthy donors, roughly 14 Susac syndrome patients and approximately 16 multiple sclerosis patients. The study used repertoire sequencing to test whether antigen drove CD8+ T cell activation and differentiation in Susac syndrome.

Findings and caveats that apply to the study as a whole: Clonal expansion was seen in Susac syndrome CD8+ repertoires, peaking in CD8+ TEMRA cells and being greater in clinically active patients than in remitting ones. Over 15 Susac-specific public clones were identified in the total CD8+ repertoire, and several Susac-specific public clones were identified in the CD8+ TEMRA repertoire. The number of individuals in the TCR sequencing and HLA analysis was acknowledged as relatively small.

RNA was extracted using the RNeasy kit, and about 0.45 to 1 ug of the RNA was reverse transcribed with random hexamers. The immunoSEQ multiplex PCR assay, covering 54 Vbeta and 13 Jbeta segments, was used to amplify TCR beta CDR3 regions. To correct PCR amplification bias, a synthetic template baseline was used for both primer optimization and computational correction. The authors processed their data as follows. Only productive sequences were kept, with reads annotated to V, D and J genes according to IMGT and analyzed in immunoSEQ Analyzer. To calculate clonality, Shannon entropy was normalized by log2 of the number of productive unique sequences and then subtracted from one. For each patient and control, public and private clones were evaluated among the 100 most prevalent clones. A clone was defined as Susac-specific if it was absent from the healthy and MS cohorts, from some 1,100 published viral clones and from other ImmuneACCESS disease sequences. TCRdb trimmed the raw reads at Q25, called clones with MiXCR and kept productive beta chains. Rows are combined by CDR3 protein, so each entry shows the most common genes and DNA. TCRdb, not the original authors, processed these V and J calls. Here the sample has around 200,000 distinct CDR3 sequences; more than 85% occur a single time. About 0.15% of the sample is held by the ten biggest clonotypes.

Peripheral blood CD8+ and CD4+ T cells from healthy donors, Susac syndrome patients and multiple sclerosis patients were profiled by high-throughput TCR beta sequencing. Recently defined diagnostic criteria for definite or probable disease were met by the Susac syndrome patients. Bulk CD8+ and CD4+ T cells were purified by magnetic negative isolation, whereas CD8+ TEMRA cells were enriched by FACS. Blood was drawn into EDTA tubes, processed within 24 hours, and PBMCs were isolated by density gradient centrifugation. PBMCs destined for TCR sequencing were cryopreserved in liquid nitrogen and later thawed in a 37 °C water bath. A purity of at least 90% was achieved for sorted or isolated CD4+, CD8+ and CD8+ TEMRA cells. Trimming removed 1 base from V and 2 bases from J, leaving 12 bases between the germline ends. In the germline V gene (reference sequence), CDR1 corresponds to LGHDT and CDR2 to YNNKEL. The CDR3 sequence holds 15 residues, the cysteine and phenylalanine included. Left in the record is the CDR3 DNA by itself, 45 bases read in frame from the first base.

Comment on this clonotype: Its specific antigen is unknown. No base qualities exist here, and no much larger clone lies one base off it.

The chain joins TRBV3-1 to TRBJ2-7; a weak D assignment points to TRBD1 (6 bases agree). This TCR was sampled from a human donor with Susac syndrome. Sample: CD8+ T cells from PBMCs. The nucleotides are TGTGCCAGCAGCCAAGGATGGCAGGGGACCTACGAGCAGTACTTC. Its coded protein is CASSQGWQGTYEQYF.